The 21 T cell receptor beta chains in this list originate from one sample, sequenced in a study of shared T cell receptors in the human thymus (dated by TCRdb to the early 2020s). Library preparation was by the immunoSEQ multiplex PCR assay. TCRdb re-hosts the immuneACCESS table, in-frame sequences only. Its copies lack some clones; in the studies checked, an unresolved V gene accounts for under half of them, and the cause for the rest is not known. The sample contains approximately 400,000 clones, over 90% of them found a single time. The biggest ten clones account for about 0.02% of the sample. The sequenced material came from thymocytes. Source of these receptors: a human donor.

The chain employs TRBV10-3 and TRBJ1-2, with TRBD1 identical over 9 bases. Germline V gene lookup returns CDR1 ENHRY and CDR2 SYGVKD. The V segment lost 2 bases and the J segment 3 bases; nucleotides outside the gene matches: 4. The CDR3 extends over 15 amino acids. CDR3 in DNA: TGTGCCATCAGTGAGGGGGACAGGGCACACTATGGCTACACCTTC. This gives the protein CAISEGDRAHYGYTF.

The rearrangement uses TRBV6-1 and TRBJ1-2; perhaps TRBD1 as D (5 bases). The CDR3 consists of 13 residues. With 3 bases removed from V and 4 bases from J, the gap between germline ends came to 9 bases. Germline CDR1 reads MNHNS; CDR2 reads SASEGT. CDR3 bases: TGTGCCAGCAGTGATGACAGTATCTATGGCTACACCTTC. Protein sequence: CASSDDSIYGYTF.

The gene calls are TRBV28 and TRBJ1-2; the D gene is possibly TRBD1 (5 bases). Germline-derived CDR1 and CDR2 are MDHEN and SYDVKM. This CDR3 has 13 amino acids. Trimming removed 3 bases at V and 7 bases at J, with 12 bases between. Written as DNA, the CDR3 is TGTGCCAGCAGTTTCCCGGGACCGTTTGGCTACACCTTC. Translation: CASSFPGPFGYTF.

The chain uses TRBV28 and TRBJ2-7; TRBD1 matches 8 bases. The germline CDR1 and CDR2 sequences are MDHEN and SYDVKM. The CDR3 runs to 14 residues. The junction had 7 bases not matched to a gene; V was cut back by 3 bases and J by 6 bases. The DNA of the CDR3 is TGTGCCAGCAGTTTCTACGGACAGGGAAGCGAGCAGTACTTC. Amino acids: CASSFYGQGSEQYF.

The CDR3 here is CASSFSGTGNTIYF. The CDR3 DNA reads TGTGCCAGCAGCTTCAGTGGGACTGGAAACACCATATATTTT. This chain joins TRBV28 and TRBJ1-3; D not resolved. This CDR3 spans 14 amino acids. V lost 6 bases to trimming and J lost 2 bases, with 11 bases between them. Germline assignment: CDR1 MDHEN and CDR2 SYDVKM.

This clone was recorded once. The chain couples TRBV11-2 to TRBJ1-1, with TRBD1 identical over 8 bases. V was pared by 4 bases and J by 6 bases, with 7 bases of the junction left unmatched. The CDR3 has 14 amino acids. CDR1 is SGHAT and CDR2 is FQNNGV in the germline V gene. The CDR3 sequence is CASSWYRGRAEAFF. For the CDR3, the DNA is TGTGCCAGCAGCTGGTACAGGGGGAGGGCTGAAGCTTTCTTT. Looking up the rest from reference TRBV11-2 and TRBJ1-1 gives the full variable domain: EAGVAQSPRYKIIEKRQSVAFWCNPISGHATLYWYQQILGQGPKLLIQFQNNGVVDDSQLPKDRFSAERLKGVDSTLKIQPAKLEDSAVYLCASSWYRGRAEAFFGQGTRLTVV.

The V and J genes are TRBV5-1 and TRBJ2-7; D might be TRBD2 (5 bases). V was trimmed by 4 bases and J by 5 bases, leaving 19 bases between them. Germline CDR1 reads SGHRS; CDR2 reads YFSETQ. The CDR3 spans 15 residues. Here the CDR3 reads CASSPSLLGSHEQYF. DNA of the CDR3: TGCGCCAGCAGCCCCTCATTATTGGGGAGCCACGAGCAGTACTTC.

The chain has TRBV4-3 and TRBJ2-7; D possibly corresponds to TRBD1 (6 bases). The V end was cut by 0 bases, the J end by 2 bases, with 11 bases between. Germline V CDR1 and CDR2: LGHNA, YSLEER. This CDR3 contains 15 residues. CDR3 in amino acids: CASSQDGAGAYEQYF. CDR3 in DNA: TGCGCCAGCAGCCAAGATGGGGCAGGGGCCTACGAGCAGTACTTC.

The chain combines TRBV27 with TRBJ2-1; D is possibly TRBD2 (5 bases). The ends were cut back, 5 bases at V and 3 bases at J, with 20 bases in the middle. The CDR3 contains 17 residues. From germline, CDR1 is MNHEY and CDR2 SMNVEV (reference sequence). Here the CDR3 DNA reads TGTGCCAGCAGTCCGCGACTACTCTCGCTTATCTACAATGAGCAGTTCTTC. The encoded protein is CASSPRLLSLIYNEQFF.

The chain couples TRBV6-5 to TRBJ2-2; D remains ambiguous. The CDR3 extends over 11 amino acids. V was pared by 6 bases and J by 6 bases, with 5 bases between. The germline V gene encodes CDR1 MNHEY and CDR2 SVGAGI. The CDR3 coding sequence is TGTGCCAGCAGATACGCCGGGGAGCTGTTTTTT. It encodes CASRYAGELFF.

This chain links TRBV27 with TRBJ2-7; either TRBD1 or TRBD2 may fit D (6 bases each). CDR3 length: 16 amino acids. With 2 bases removed from V and 2 bases from J, the gap between germline ends came to 16 bases. CDR1 and CDR2 (germline): MNHEY, SMNVEV (reference sequence). In DNA, the CDR3 is TGTGCCAGCAGTTTAGGCGGAGGGGGTGTCGCCTACGAGCAGTACTTC. The encoded protein is CASSLGGGGVAYEQYF.

CDR3 residues: CASSYAYGYTF. The DNA of the CDR3 is TGTGCCAGCAGTTACGCATATGGCTACACCTTC. This chain connects TRBV28 to TRBJ1-2; D is undetermined. V was shortened by 4 bases and J by 5 bases, with 5 bases between the two germline ends. This CDR3 is 11 amino acids long. The V gene's germline CDR1 is MDHEN and CDR2 SYDVKM.

The genes are TRBV4-3 and TRBJ1-2, with D possibly TRBD1 on 5 matching bases. Trimming stripped 0 bases from V and 0 bases from J, with 8 bases between. In germline, CDR1 is LGHNA, CDR2 YSLEER. The CDR3 totals 15 residues. The CDR3 region has the DNA TGCGCCAGCAGCCAAGATGCAGGGACTAACTATGGCTACACCTTC. It specifies CASSQDAGTNYGYTF.

The J gene is TRBJ2-7, the V gene TRBV7-8; TRBD2 agrees at 14 bases. Looked up from germline, CDR1 is SGHVS and CDR2 is FQNEAQ. The CDR3 has 18 amino acids. With 5 bases clipped from V and 0 bases from J, the junction kept 9 bases outside the gene matches. CDR3 DNA: TGTGCCAGCAGCCTCAGGACTAGCGGGAGGCCCAGCTCCTACGAGCAGTACTTC. Its translation: CASSLRTSGRPSSYEQYF.

V usage is TRBV7-2 and J usage is TRBJ1-1; 7 nucleotides align to TRBD1. This CDR3 has 18 amino acids. The trim removed 5 bases at V and 1 base at J, leaving 16 bases unmatched. Germline V gene sequence: CDR1 SGHTA, CDR2 FQGNSA. CDR3 amino acids: CASSIFRQGLMGNTEAFF. The CDR3 DNA is TGTGCCAGCAGCATCTTTAGACAGGGCCTGATGGGGAACACTGAAGCTTTCTTT.

V usage is TRBV5-4 and J usage is TRBJ1-2; possibly TRBD1 for D (6 bases). Germline-derived CDR1 and CDR2 are SGHNT and YYREEE (reference sequence). CDR3 length equals 16 residues. The V end was cut by 5 bases, the J end by 2 bases, with 19 bases between. CDR3 nucleotides: TGTGCCAGCAGGGCGGGGGCAAGGGGCCTAAACTATGGCTACACCTTC. As protein: CASRAGARGLNYGYTF.

The V gene is TRBV4-2, the J gene TRBJ2-3; the D gene could be TRBD1 or TRBD2 (5 bases each). The V end was cut by 3 bases, the J end by 2 bases, with 15 bases between. This CDR3 has 16 amino acids. CDR1 is LGHNA and CDR2 is YNFKEQ in the germline V gene. CDR3 nucleotides: TGTGCCAGCAGCCACAGAGCGGACACCCACACAGATACGCAGTATTTT. Its protein is CASSHRADTHTDTQYF.

The chain combines TRBV7-9 with TRBJ1-1; 8 nucleotides line up with TRBD1. This CDR3 region has 16 residues. The germline gives CDR1 SEHNR, CDR2 FQNEAQ (reference sequence). V lost 5 bases to trimming and J lost 4 bases; unmatched junction nucleotides: 12. The CDR3 here is CASSLSGDRPSTEAFF. CDR3 nucleotide sequence: TGTGCCAGCAGCCTGTCGGGGGACAGGCCTTCCACTGAAGCTTTCTTT.

The chain links TRBV9 to TRBJ2-3; TRBD2 aligns across 8 bases. Germline V lookup: CDR1 SGDLS, CDR2 YYNGEE. The CDR3 totals 15 residues. The V gene end was trimmed by 3 bases and the J gene end by 0 bases; junction bases not matched to a gene: 3. CDR3 amino acids: CASSGREGSTDTQYF. In DNA form, the CDR3 reads TGTGCCAGCAGCGGACGGGAGGGGAGCACAGATACGCAGTATTTT.

This chain joins TRBV6-4 and TRBJ2-1; possible D gene TRBD2, 5 bases. Germline lookup yields CDR1 MRHNA and CDR2 SNTAGT. The CDR3 consists of 12 residues. Trimming pared 3 bases from V and 7 bases from J, leaving 7 bases between. The CDR3 protein is CASSEGRNEQFF. DNA of the CDR3: TGTGCCAGCAGTGAGGGGAGAAATGAGCAGTTCTTC.

The rearrangement joins TRBV27 to TRBJ2-2; 9 bases line up with TRBD2. The CDR3 runs to 17 residues. Germline V lookup: CDR1 MNHEY, CDR2 SMNVEV (reference sequence). J gave up 3 bases and V 1 base, and 6 bases lay outside the gene matches. The CDR3 sequence: CASSLLAGGPYTGELFF. Written as DNA, the CDR3 is TGTGCCAGCAGTTTATTGGCGGGAGGGCCTTACACCGGGGAGCTGTTTTTT.